These 3 T cell receptor beta chains originate from one sample sequenced in a study of neurological immune-mediated disorders. TCRdb analysed the 5' RACE reads with MiXCR anew, one entry per CDR3 protein. The sample consists of about 70,000 distinct CDR3 sequences, under 5.5% of them appearing once. Sequencing was done on a sample of PBMCs. The origin of the receptors is a woman in her 70s with multiple sclerosis.

This clonotype showed up many times. The CDR3 DNA follows: TGCGCCAGCAGCCAAGTTGGCCCTCGGGATACGCAGTATTTT. Its protein product is CASSQVGPRDTQYF. The V call is TRBV4-1, the J call TRBJ2-3; D gene ambiguous. This CDR3 contains 14 residues. Looked up from germline, CDR1 is MGHRA and CDR2 is YSYEKL. V was trimmed by 1 base and J by 6 bases, leaving 11 bases between them.

This clonotype was recorded a few times. The chain links TRBV20-1 to TRBJ2-5, with a possible D match to TRBD2 (6 bases). Germline CDR1 reads DFQATT; CDR2 reads SNEGSKA (reference sequence). Deletions cut 7 bases from V and 2 bases from J, with 11 bases between. The CDR3 contains 12 residues. The DNA of the CDR3 is TGCAGTGGATCTCGGGGGCAAGAGACCCAGTACTTC. Encoded protein: CSGSRGQETQYF.

This clonotype was seen at least ten times. The chain is built from TRBV5-1 and TRBJ1-2; no definite D call. Germline-derived CDR1 and CDR2 are SGHRS and YFSETQ. The V end lost 0 bases, the J end lost 4 bases, and 10 bases lay between the germline ends. The CDR3 runs to 14 residues. The CDR3 reads CASSLEGSGYGYTF. CDR3 coding DNA: TGCGCCAGCAGCTTGGAGGGCAGCGGCTATGGCTACACCTTC. Complete variable domain (other parts from reference TRBV5-1 and TRBJ1-2): KAGVTQTPRYLIKTRGQQVTLSCSPISGHRSVSWYQQTPGQGLQFLFEYFSETQRNKGNFPGRFSGRQFSNSRSEMNVSTLELGDSALYLCASSLEGSGYGYTFGSGTRLTVV.